These T cell receptor beta chains were read from a single sample in a study of T cell responses to AZD1222 COVID-19 vaccine. Measured with immunoSEQ multiplex PCR; TCRdb has only the in-frame clones, and not every one. Of more than 150,000 clones listed, about 91% are singletons. The specimen was peripheral blood, collected on day 0 of AZD1222 vaccination. The receptors come from an adult in good health. Both conserved end residues are part of each CDR3. Fields, in order: V gene, D gene, J gene, clone size, CDR3 protein, CDR3 DNA. D genes are given only for firm matches. Size values are once, few and many counts, or a class for expanded clones, and some rows have none.

TRBV9	.	TRBJ2-5	.	CASSRGRATQETQYF	TGTGCCAGCAGCCGGGGCAGGGCTACCCAAGAGACCCAGTACTTC
TRBV5-1	.	TRBJ1-5	.	CASSPMDASNQPQHF	TGCGCCAGCAGCCCCATGGATGCCAGTAATCAGCCCCAGCATTTT
TRBV2	TRBD1	TRBJ1-6	.	CASRAGQGVSSPLHF	TGTGCCAGCAGGGCCGGACAGGGTGTAAGTTCACCCCTCCACTTT
TRBV12-5	.	TRBJ2-5	.	CASGLEGGGQTQYF	TGTGCTAGTGGTTTAGAAGGAGGGGGGCAGACCCAGTACTTC
TRBV9	TRBD2	TRBJ2-5	.	CASSLGTSGGYQETQYF	TGTGCCAGCAGCCTTGGGACTAGCGGGGGGTACCAAGAGACCCAGTACTTC
TRBV9	TRBD1	TRBJ2-2	.	CASSAGQGTNTGELFF	TGTGCCAGCAGCGCTGGACAGGGAACGAACACCGGGGAGCTGTTTTTT
TRBV15	.	TRBJ1-3	.	CATSRSLSIDSGNTIYF	TGTGCCACCAGCAGGTCCCTTTCCATCGACTCTGGAAACACCATATATTTT
TRBV7-3	TRBD2	TRBJ2-1	.	CASSKSGTSYNEQFF	TGTGCCAGCAGCAAAAGCGGGACCTCCTACAATGAGCAGTTCTTC
TRBV9	.	TRBJ1-3	.	CASSVSGAGGNTIYF	TGTGCCAGCAGCGTAAGTGGGGCAGGTGGAAACACCATATATTTT
TRBV7-6	.	TRBJ1-3	few	CASSPGSGTPVGTIYF	TGTGCCAGCAGCCCCGGCTCCGGGACCCCCGTCGGCACCATATATTTT
TRBV5-5	TRBD1	TRBJ1-2	.	CASSLEGTALSYTF	TGTGCCAGCAGCTTGGAGGGGACAGCGCTGAGCTACACCTTC
TRBV6-5	.	TRBJ2-5	.	CASSNPWRGQETQYF	TGTGCCAGCAGCAATCCCTGGCGGGGTCAAGAGACCCAGTACTTC
TRBV11-2	TRBD2	TRBJ2-3	.	CASSPPGELAGLTDTQYF	TGTGCCAGCAGCCCTCCGGGTGAGCTAGCGGGGCTCACAGATACGCAGTATTTT
TRBV3-1/TRBV3-2	TRBD1	TRBJ1-5	.	CASSLTGNQPQHF	TGTGCCAGCAGCCTGACAGGGAATCAGCCCCAGCATTTT
TRBV7-8	.	TRBJ1-1	.	CASSFKGNTEAFF	TGTGCCAGCAGCTTTAAGGGGAACACTGAAGCTTTCTTT
TRBV5-6	TRBD2	TRBJ2-3	.	CASSLGLASDTQYF	TGTGCCAGCAGCTTGGGACTAGCGTCAGATACGCAGTATTTT
TRBV13	TRBD1	TRBJ2-7	once	CASRHGTGAYEQYF	TGTGCCAGCAGACACGGGACAGGGGCCTACGAGCAGTACTTC
TRBV6-5	.	TRBJ1-1	.	CASCRETNTEAFF	TGTGCCAGCTGCAGGGAAACTAACACTGAAGCTTTCTTT
TRBV9	.	TRBJ2-5	.	CASSVETGRGETQYF	TGTGCCAGCAGCGTAGAAACAGGGAGAGGGGAGACCCAGTACTTC
TRBV5-5	TRBD2	TRBJ2-5	.	CASSLVAGGAQETQYF	TGTGCCAGCAGCTTAGTAGCGGGGGGGGCCCAAGAGACCCAGTACTTC
TRBV24-1	TRBD2	TRBJ2-1	.	CATSEWTRGGYDEQFF	TGTGCCACCAGTGAGTGGACTAGGGGCGGTTACGATGAGCAGTTCTTC
TRBV6-4	TRBD2	TRBJ2-3	.	CASSDSGGADTQYF	TGTGCCAGCAGTGACAGTGGGGGGGCAGATACGCAGTATTTT
TRBV5-4	TRBD1	TRBJ1-2	.	CASSLQGAQGYTF	TGTGCCAGCAGCTTACAGGGGGCGCAGGGCTACACCTTC
TRBV11-2	.	TRBJ1-4	.	CASSLDTESFPTNEKLFF	TGTGCCAGCAGCTTAGATACAGAGAGTTTCCCAACTAATGAAAAACTGTTTTTT
TRBV4-1	.	TRBJ1-2	.	CASSQEGKGTGKGYPNYGYTF	TGCGCCAGCAGCCAAGAGGGAAAGGGTACGGGAAAGGGGTACCCAAACTATGGCTACACCTTC
TRBV4-2	.	TRBJ1-4	.	CASSTQGGEEKLFF	TGTGCCAGCAGCACCCAGGGAGGAGAGGAAAAACTGTTTTTT
TRBV2	.	TRBJ1-3	.	CASSDPVSGNTIYF	TGTGCCAGCAGTGACCCGGTCAGCGGAAACACCATATATTTT
TRBV7-6	TRBD1	TRBJ1-1	.	CASSQTRTGLDTEAFF	TGTGCCAGCAGTCAAACCCGGACAGGGCTAGACACTGAAGCTTTCTTT
TRBV19	.	TRBJ1-1	.	CASIPGWGTEAFF	TGTGCCAGCATTCCGGGGTGGGGGACTGAAGCTTTCTTT
TRBV25-1	.	TRBJ1-1	.	CASSGGDKAFF	TGTGCCAGCAGTGGGGGGGACAAAGCTTTCTTT
TRBV7-9	.	TRBJ1-1	.	CASSSYTETEAFF	TGTGCCAGCAGCTCCTATACAGAGACTGAAGCTTTCTTT
TRBV3-1/TRBV3-2	TRBD2	TRBJ2-3	.	CASSQGAGGPTDTQYF	TGTGCCAGCAGCCAAGGGGCGGGAGGGCCCACAGATACGCAGTATTTT
TRBV7-2	.	TRBJ1-2	.	CASSLDQGYGYTF	TGTGCCAGCAGCTTAGACCAGGGCTATGGCTACACCTTC
TRBV6-2/TRBV6-3	.	TRBJ2-5	.	CASSYGGAGTQYF	TGTGCCAGCAGTTACGGGGGGGCCGGGACCCAGTACTTC
TRBV30	TRBD1	TRBJ2-7	.	CAWRLTGTGTHEQYF	TGTGCCTGGAGGCTGACCGGGACAGGGACCCACGAGCAGTACTTC
TRBV20-1	.	TRBJ2-7	.	CSASWEGATYEQYF	TGCAGTGCTAGTTGGGAGGGGGCCACCTACGAGCAGTACTTC
TRBV4-2	.	TRBJ1-1	.	CASSQVTAFMNTEAFF	TGTGCCAGCAGCCAAGTTACAGCGTTCATGAACACTGAAGCTTTCTTT
TRBV5-1	TRBD1	TRBJ2-7	.	CASSRQTGDEQYF	TGCGCCAGCAGCCGACAGACAGGGGACGAGCAGTACTTC
TRBV5-5	TRBD2	TRBJ2-1	few	CASSWGTSGGEQFF	TGTGCCAGCAGCTGGGGGACTAGCGGGGGCGAGCAGTTCTTC
TRBV3-1/TRBV3-2	.	TRBJ2-3	.	CATSPPVGFLTSTDTQYF	TGTGCCACCTCCCCCCCCGTCGGGTTTCTAACTAGCACAGATACGCAGTATTTT
TRBV25-1	.	TRBJ2-7	.	CASSDKFDVITYEQYF	TGTGCCAGCAGTGACAAGTTCGATGTCATAACCTACGAGCAGTACTTC
TRBV18	TRBD1	TRBJ1-1	.	CASSQGTGDTEAFF	TGTGCCAGCTCACAAGGGACAGGGGACACTGAAGCTTTCTTT
TRBV28	TRBD2	TRBJ2-1	.	CASSFTGLAQFF	TGTGCCAGCAGTTTTACGGGACTAGCCCAATTCTTC
TRBV28	TRBD1	TRBJ1-1	.	CASREQGARGTEAFF	TGTGCCAGCAGGGAACAGGGGGCTAGGGGCACTGAAGCTTTCTTT
TRBV12-3/TRBV12-4	.	TRBJ1-5	.	CASSASNQPQHF	TGTGCCAGCAGCGCTAGCAATCAGCCCCAGCATTTT
TRBV7-2	.	TRBJ1-2	.	CASSLDGNYGYTF	TGTGCCAGCAGCTTAGACGGGAACTATGGCTACACCTTC
TRBV6-4	.	TRBJ1-1	.	CASSVEGDTEAFF	TGTGCCAGCAGTGTAGAGGGGGACACTGAAGCTTTCTTT
TRBV5-1	.	TRBJ2-6	.	CASSLAVRSVSGANVLTF	TGCGCCAGCAGCTTGGCGGTCAGGTCGGTATCTGGGGCCAACGTCCTGACTTTC
TRBV28	.	TRBJ2-7	.	CASSATSPYEQYF	TGTGCCAGCAGTGCCACCAGTCCCTACGAGCAGTACTTC
TRBV5-6	TRBD2	TRBJ2-5	.	CASSLGTSGGASETQYF	TGTGCCAGCAGCCTTGGGACTAGCGGGGGGGCGAGTGAGACCCAGTACTTC
TRBV15	.	TRBJ1-2	once	CATSREGGKDYGYTF	TGTGCCACCAGCAGGGAAGGGGGGAAGGACTATGGCTACACCTTC